This T cell receptor (beta chain) was identified during a study of T-cell memory formation after mild COVID-19. The V gene's germline CDR1 is DFQATT and CDR2 SNEGSKA (reference sequence). CDR3 size: 13 residues. The trim removed 6 bases at V and 2 bases at J, leaving 7 bases unmatched. This clonotype showed up just a few times. Each CDR3 protein gets one entry after TCRdb re-called the 5' RACE reads with MiXCR. This sample carries 400,000 to 550,000 distinct CDR3 sequences, 20% to 25% of them seen once, and the ten largest clones take around 12%. The source material was PBMCs or a T cell subset sorted from them (not recorded which). This clonotype was sampled from an adult woman who had mild COVID-19 (a few samples of this study predate the infection). Cell type and time point are not known. This chain links TRBV20-1 with TRBJ2-7; 7 positions agree with TRBD2. DNA for the CDR3: TGCAGTGCCCGGCGGGGGTTTACCTACGAGCAGTACTTC. It yields the protein CSARRGFTYEQYF.